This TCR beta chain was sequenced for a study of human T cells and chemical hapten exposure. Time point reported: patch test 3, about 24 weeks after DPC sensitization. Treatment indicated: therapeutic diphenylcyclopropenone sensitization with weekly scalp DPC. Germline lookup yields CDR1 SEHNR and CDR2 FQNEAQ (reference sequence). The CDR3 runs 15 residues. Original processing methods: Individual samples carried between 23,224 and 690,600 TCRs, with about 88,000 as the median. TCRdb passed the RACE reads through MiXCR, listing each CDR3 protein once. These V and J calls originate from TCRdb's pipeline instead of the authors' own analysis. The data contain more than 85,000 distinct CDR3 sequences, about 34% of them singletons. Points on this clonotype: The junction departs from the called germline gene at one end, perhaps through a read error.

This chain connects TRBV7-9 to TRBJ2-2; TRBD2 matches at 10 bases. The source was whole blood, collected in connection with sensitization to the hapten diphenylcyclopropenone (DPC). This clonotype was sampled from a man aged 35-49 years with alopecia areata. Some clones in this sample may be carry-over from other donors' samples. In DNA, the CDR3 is TGTGCCAGCAGCCTAGCGGGAGCTATCGGGGGGGAGCTGTTTTTT. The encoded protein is CASSLAGAIGGELFF.